Below are 9 T cell receptor beta chains sequenced from a single sample in a study of cytomegalovirus exposure and HLA in healthy donors. PCR primers comprised 60 Vbeta and 13 Jbeta primers. Repertoires were generated with immunoSEQ multiplex PCR, while TCRdb's copy carries only in-frame clones and drops some. Of around 130,000 clones detected, approximately 80% appear once; the ten largest clones hold around 2.5%. The sequenced sample was PBMCs. The receptors were gathered from a boy between 2 and 15 years old in good health and CMV-seronegative.

The chain recombines TRBV5-1 with TRBJ2-7, with D uncertain. V was shortened by 0 bases and J by 3 bases, with 7 bases between the two germline ends. CDR1 is SGHRS and CDR2 is YFSETQ in the germline V gene. The CDR3 has 13 amino acids. This CDR3 is CASSLGRYYEQYF. CDR3 coding DNA: TGCGCCAGCAGCTTGGGTCGGTACTACGAGCAGTACTTC.

The chain combines TRBV7-2 with TRBJ2-1; 12 bases fit TRBD2. The CDR3 has 17 amino acids. J was trimmed by 10 bases and V by 2 bases; bases with no gene match: 12. CDR1 SGHTA and CDR2 FQGNSA come from the germline V gene. The CDR3, as DNA: TGTGCCAGCAGCTTAAGGAGGGCTAGCGGGGGGGCGGGCGAGCAGTTCTTC. The encoded protein is CASSLRRASGGAGEQFF.

This chain joins TRBV7-6 and TRBJ1-2; D gene unclear. The CDR3 is 13 amino acids. CDR1 and CDR2 from the germline V gene are SGHVS and FNYEAQ. Trimming took off 5 bases at V and 4 bases at J, with 11 bases between the two ends. The CDR3 nucleotides are TGTGCCAGCAGCCAGCCGGGGAGCTATGGCTACACCTTC. As protein: CASSQPGSYGYTF.

CDR3 bases: TGTGCCAGCAGTCCCCTCCTAGCGGGAAGAAACTACGAGCAGTACTTC. Translating gives CASSPLLAGRNYEQYF. The chain links TRBV2 to TRBJ2-7; 9 bases fit TRBD2. CDR1 and CDR2 from the germline V gene are SNHLY and FYNNEI. This CDR3 region has 16 residues. V dropped 5 bases and J dropped 3; count of bases not matched to a gene: 11. Supplemented by reference TRBV2 and TRBJ2-7, the full variable domain reads EPEVTQTPSHQVTQMGQEVILRCVPISNHLYFYWYRQILGQKVEFLVSFYNNEISEKSEIFDDQFSVERPDGSNFTLKIRSTKLEDSAMYFCASSPLLAGRNYEQYFGPGTRLTVT.

This chain links TRBV6-4 with TRBJ2-1, with 12 bases aligning to TRBD1. The ends lost 0 bases at V and 9 bases at J; junction bases unmatched: 3. CDR3 size: 15 residues. The germline V gene has CDR1 MRHNA and CDR2 SNTAGT. CDR3 sequence (DNA): TGTGCCAGCAGTGACTCGGGGGACAGGGGGCGTGAGCAGTTCTTC. It specifies CASSDSGDRGREQFF.

The V call is TRBV19, the J call TRBJ1-2; the match to TRBD1 covers 9 bases. This CDR3 is 16 amino acids long. CDR1 and CDR2 from the germline V gene are LNHDA and SQIVND (reference sequence). The trim removed 0 bases at V and 4 bases at J, leaving 6 bases unmatched. This CDR3 reads CASSIDLRQGGYGYTF. The CDR3 region has the DNA TGTGCCAGTAGTATAGATTTGCGACAGGGGGGCTATGGCTACACCTTC.

The chain recombines TRBV6-5 with TRBJ2-2; 7 bases fit TRBD1. V dropped 4 bases and J dropped 6; count of bases not matched to a gene: 5. CDR1 is MNHEY, CDR2 SVGAGI, per germline. CDR3 length equals 14 residues. The CDR3 DNA sequence: TGTGCCAGCAGTTCCTGGACAGGATCCGGGGAGCTGTTTTTT. It encodes CASSSWTGSGELFF.

A remark on this clone: This sample also contains other DNA sequences that code for the same CDR3. The genes are TRBV2 and TRBJ1-2; D gene unclear. The length of the CDR3 is 15 residues. Germline CDR1 is SNHLY and CDR2 is FYNNEI. The V end was cut by 6 bases, the J end by 0 bases, with 14 bases between. CDR3 nucleotide sequence: TGTGCCAGCAGGACCCAGGCGTTAACTAACTATGGCTACACCTTC. As protein: CASRTQALTNYGYTF.

The chain combines TRBV10-3 with TRBJ2-3, with D maybe TRBD2 (5 bases). This CDR3 has 16 amino acids. CDR1 and CDR2 from the germline V gene are ENHRY and SYGVKD. The V end lost 4 bases, the J end lost 1 base, and 15 bases lay between the germline ends. The CDR3: CAISGLRGIGTDTQYF. The CDR3, as DNA: TGTGCCATCAGTGGGCTTAGAGGGATTGGCACAGATACGCAGTATTTT.